This T cell receptor (beta chain) stems from a study of Graves' ophthalmopathy and Graves' hyperthyroidism. Study information: The authors defined stable hyperthyroidism as no ophthalmopathy within 18 months of follow-up.

CDR3 size: 14 residues. The V gene's germline CDR1 is WSHSY and CDR2 SAAADI. From RNA, the CDR3 regions of TCR beta chains were amplified and sequenced. In the first round, RT-PCR was carried out with HTBI primers, and a multiplex PCR formed the second round. TCRdb called the multiplex PCR reads again in MiXCR, with one record for every CDR3 protein. Among around 1,000,000 distinct CDR3 sequences, roughly two fifths were seen once, and the ten largest hold 8.5% to 14%. As concerns this clonotype: The antigen is not known. Germline and junction disagree at one end, which may indicate a read error.

Only newly diagnosed hyperthyroidism patients aged 18 to 65, with under 2 months' duration, were enrolled. Uncontrolled infections, other autoimmune diseases, pregnancy or lactation barred patients from enrollment. Whole-study results and caveats: The model predicted ophthalmopathy progression with more than 70% sensitivity and 72.22% specificity.

The sequence was obtained from an adult man with Graves' hyperthyroidism. The chain couples TRBV10-2 to TRBJ2-6, with 8 nucleotides matching TRBD2. Source material: peripheral blood or thyroid tissue (not recorded which). CDR3 nucleotide sequence: TGTGCCAGCAGTTACTCGCGGGGGGACAACGTCCTGACTTTC. Translation: CASSYSRGDNVLTF.